Detailed here is one T cell receptor beta chain. Antigen specificity is unknown. These data come from a study of T-cell memory formation after mild COVID-19. At the level of the study: TCR clustering was largely donor specific.

There are 13 residues in the CDR3. Trimming removed 6 bases at V and 5 bases at J, with 16 bases between. Germline values: CDR1 DFQATT, CDR2 SNEGSKA (reference sequence). Study-level findings and limits: Clones that contracted clustered mainly in CM and EM if CD4+ and in EMRA if CD8+. Pre-infection memory showed some responding clones, and this suggested that cross-reactive memory joined.

The TCR alpha and TCR beta cDNA libraries, bearing sample barcodes and UMIs, were generated by 5'RACE using constant-segment primers. MiXCR was run by TCRdb on the 5' RACE reads, yielding one entry per CDR3 protein. The table has 560,000 or so distinct CDR3 sequences, 15% to 20% seen once. The gene calls are TRBV20-1 and TRBJ1-1; D perhaps matches TRBD1 (6 bases). The material sequenced was PBMCs or a T cell subset sorted from them (not recorded which). The TCR originated in an adult woman who had mild COVID-19 (a few samples of this study predate the infection). Cell type and time point are not known. CDR3 loop: CSAKQGGRTEAFF. Here the CDR3 DNA reads TGCAGTGCAAAACAGGGAGGTAGGACTGAAGCTTTCTTT.